These T cell receptor beta chains were read from a single sample in a study of blood T cells in healthy people across ages. MiXCR, run by TCRdb on the 5' RACE reads, gives a single entry per CDR3 protein. The repertoire holds about 1.6 million distinct CDR3 sequences, with around 36% as singletons. Sequencing used blood. Receptor source: a woman in her twenties or thirties in good health. Both conserved end residues are part of each CDR3. D genes are given only for firm matches. Size tells how often a clone was seen (once, few, many) or the class of an expanded clone, and some rows leave it out.

j_call,d_call,v_call,clone_size,cdr3_length,cdr3_aa,cdr3_nt
TRBJ1-2,NA,TRBV6-1,NA,18,CASSLTTITGSPAIRYTF,TGTGCCAGCAGCCTAACCACAATTACAGGGTCTCCGGCTATCCGCTACACCTTC
TRBJ1-4,NA,TRBV27,NA,12,CASSLSQGKLFF,TGTGCCAGCAGTCTCTCCCAAGGAAAACTGTTTTTT
TRBJ2-7,NA,TRBV15,NA,14,CATSRDQGPYEQYF,TGTGCCACCAGCAGAGATCAGGGGCCCTACGAGCAGTACTTC
TRBJ1-1,NA,TRBV12-3/TRBV12-4,NA,14,CASSLRGAVTEAFF,TGTGCCAGCAGTTTAAGGGGGGCGGTCACTGAAGCTTTCTTT
TRBJ2-3,TRBD2,TRBV7-9,few,15,CASSSASGSLDTQYF,TGTGCCAGCAGCTCCGCTAGCGGGAGTCTAGATACGCAGTATTTT
TRBJ2-7,NA,TRBV7-2,many,12,CASSLANYEQYF,TGTGCCAGCAGCTTAGCGAACTACGAGCAGTACTTC
TRBJ2-7,TRBD1,TRBV24-1,NA,14,CATSDPDRGHEQYF,TGTGCCACCAGTGACCCTGACAGGGGCCACGAGCAGTACTTC
TRBJ2-1,NA,TRBV4-1,few,14,CASSPAGRDGEQFF,TGCGCCAGCAGCCCCGCCGGGCGGGACGGTGAGCAGTTCTTC
TRBJ2-7,TRBD2,TRBV28,NA,14,CASSILAGGYEQYF,TGTGCCAGCAGCATACTAGCGGGAGGGTACGAGCAGTACTTC
TRBJ2-3,NA,TRBV2,few,15,CASSGFSSSTDTQYF,TGTGCCAGCAGTGGGTTCTCTTCTAGCACAGATACGCAGTATTTT
TRBJ2-7,TRBD2,TRBV2,NA,14,CASSEEWTSVEQYF,TGTGCCAGCAGTGAAGAATGGACTAGCGTCGAGCAGTACTTC
TRBJ2-2,NA,TRBV10-2,NA,14,CASIGGMNTGELFF,TGCGCCAGCATAGGCGGGATGAACACCGGGGAGCTGTTTTTT
TRBJ2-5,NA,TRBV7-9,few,13,CASRTRQAETQYF,TGTGCCAGCAGAACAAGACAGGCAGAGACCCAGTACTTC
TRBJ2-1,TRBD1,TRBV9,few,14,CASSPGQGSREQFF,TGTGCCAGCAGCCCGGGACAGGGGAGTCGTGAGCAGTTCTTC
TRBJ2-5,TRBD2,TRBV20-1,few,13,CSASGRAQETQYF,TGCAGTGCTAGCGGGAGGGCCCAAGAGACCCAGTACTTC
TRBJ2-1,NA,TRBV4-1,NA,14,CASSQLAWNNEQFF,TGCGCCAGCAGCCAACTAGCCTGGAACAATGAGCAGTTCTTC
TRBJ2-3,TRBD1,TRBV4-1,NA,15,CASSQHGQGIDTQYF,TGCGCCAGCAGCCAACACGGACAGGGGATAGATACGCAGTATTTT
TRBJ2-1,NA,TRBV11-2,NA,15,CASSPLRGPGNEQFF,TGTGCCAGCAGCCCTCTGCGGGGGCCGGGGAATGAGCAGTTCTTC
TRBJ2-7,TRBD2,TRBV18,few,18,CASSSNLGAGGPTYEQYF,TGTGCCAGCTCATCAAACCTCGGCGCGGGAGGGCCGACCTACGAGCAGTACTTC
TRBJ2-3,NA,TRBV5-5,NA,16,CASSAGGRTLTDTQYF,TGTGCCAGCAGTGCTGGAGGAAGAACTCTCACAGATACGCAGTATTTT
TRBJ2-3,NA,TRBV28,few,14,CASSQPPGTDTQYF,TGTGCCAGCAGCCAACCCCCGGGAACAGATACGCAGTATTTT
TRBJ2-3,TRBD2,TRBV7-8,NA,14,CASSWGGRMDTQYF,TGTGCCAGCAGCTGGGGCGGGAGGATGGATACGCAGTATTTT
TRBJ2-7,NA,TRBV20-1,NA,13,CSARGSLGDEQYF,TGCAGTGCTAGAGGCTCCCTCGGGGACGAGCAGTACTTC
TRBJ1-2,NA,TRBV9,NA,14,CASSGKQGSYGYTF,TGTGCCAGCAGCGGGAAACAGGGATCTTATGGCTACACCTTC
TRBJ2-5,TRBD1,TRBV2,NA,15,CASSPGQERAGTQYF,TGTGCCAGCAGTCCGGGACAGGAGCGCGCTGGGACCCAGTACTTC
TRBJ1-5,NA,TRBV6-1,few,13,CASSGAWDQPQHF,TGTGCCAGCAGTGGAGCGTGGGATCAGCCCCAGCATTTT
TRBJ2-7,NA,TRBV6-4,NA,12,CARRGRDYEQYF,TGTGCCAGAAGGGGCAGGGACTACGAGCAGTACTTC
TRBJ1-1,NA,TRBV7-3,few,13,CASSSTAFTEAFF,TGTGCCAGCAGCTCCACTGCGTTCACTGAAGCTTTCTTT
TRBJ1-5,NA,TRBV7-6,NA,14,CASSPIRSNQPQHF,TGTGCCAGCAGCCCCATCAGAAGCAATCAGCCCCAGCATTTT
TRBJ1-5,NA,TRBV6-1,NA,15,CASRGDLEGNQPQHF,TGTGCCAGCAGAGGGGACTTAGAGGGTAATCAGCCCCAGCATTTT
TRBJ1-6,NA,TRBV10-3,few,14,CAISGGTTNSPLHF,TGTGCCATCAGTGGGGGCACCACCAATTCACCCCTCCACTTT
TRBJ2-3,TRBD1,TRBV5-5,NA,15,CTSSYDRGETDTQYF,TGTACCAGCAGCTATGACAGGGGGGAGACAGATACGCAGTATTTT
TRBJ2-5,TRBD2,TRBV3-1,NA,14,CASSQDSRGGTQYF,TGTGCCAGCAGCCAAGACTCCCGGGGGGGGACCCAGTACTTC
TRBJ1-1,NA,TRBV12-3/TRBV12-4,many,11,CASSFRTEAFF,TGTGCCAGCAGTTTCCGCACTGAAGCTTTCTTT
TRBJ2-5,NA,TRBV20-1,NA,12,CSARPRGETQYF,TGCAGTGCTAGACCCCGTGGGGAGACCCAGTACTTC
TRBJ1-5,NA,TRBV5-1,NA,14,CASSTQGGNQPQHF,TGCGCCAGCAGCACCCAGGGTGGCAATCAGCCCCAGCATTTT
TRBJ2-3,TRBD2,TRBV5-6,few,14,CASNNGGETDTQYF,TGTGCCAGCAACAACGGGGGGGAGACAGATACGCAGTATTTT